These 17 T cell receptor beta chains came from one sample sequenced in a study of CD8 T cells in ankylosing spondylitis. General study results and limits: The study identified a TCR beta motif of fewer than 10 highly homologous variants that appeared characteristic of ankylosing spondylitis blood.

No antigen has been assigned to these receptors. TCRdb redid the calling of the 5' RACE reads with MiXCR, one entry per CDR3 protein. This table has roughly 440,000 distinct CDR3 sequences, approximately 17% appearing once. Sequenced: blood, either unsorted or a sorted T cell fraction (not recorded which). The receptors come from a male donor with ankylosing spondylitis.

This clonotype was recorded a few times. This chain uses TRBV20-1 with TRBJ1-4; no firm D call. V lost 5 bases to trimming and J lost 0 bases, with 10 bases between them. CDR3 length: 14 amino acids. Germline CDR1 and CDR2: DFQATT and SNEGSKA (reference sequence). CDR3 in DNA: TGCAGTGCTGGAGGGCCAGCAACTAATGAAAAACTGTTTTTT. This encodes CSAGGPATNEKLFF.

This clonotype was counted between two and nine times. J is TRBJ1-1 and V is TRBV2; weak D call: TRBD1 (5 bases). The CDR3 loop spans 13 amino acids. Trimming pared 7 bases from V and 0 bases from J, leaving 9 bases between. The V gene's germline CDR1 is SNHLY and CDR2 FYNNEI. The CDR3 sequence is CASTGAMNTEAFF. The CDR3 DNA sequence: TGTGCCAGCACCGGGGCCATGAACACTGAAGCTTTCTTT.

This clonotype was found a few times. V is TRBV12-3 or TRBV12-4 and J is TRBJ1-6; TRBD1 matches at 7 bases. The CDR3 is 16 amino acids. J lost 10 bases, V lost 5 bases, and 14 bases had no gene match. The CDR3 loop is CASSPRDRNSKSPLHF. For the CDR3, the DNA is TGTGCCAGCAGTCCGCGGGACAGAAATTCAAAGTCACCCCTCCACTTT.

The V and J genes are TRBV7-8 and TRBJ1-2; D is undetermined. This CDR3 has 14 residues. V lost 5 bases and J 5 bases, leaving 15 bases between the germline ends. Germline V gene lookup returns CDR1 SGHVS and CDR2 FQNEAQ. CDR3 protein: CASSVFTESYGYTF. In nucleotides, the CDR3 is TGTGCCAGCAGCGTATTTACAGAGTCTTATGGCTACACCTTC.

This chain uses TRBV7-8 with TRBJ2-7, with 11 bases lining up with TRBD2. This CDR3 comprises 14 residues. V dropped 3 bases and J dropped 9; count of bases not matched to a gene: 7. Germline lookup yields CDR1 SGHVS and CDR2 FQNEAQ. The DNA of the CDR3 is TGTGCCAGCAGCTTTCTACTAGCGGGAGCGGGGCAGTACTTC. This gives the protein CASSFLLAGAGQYF.

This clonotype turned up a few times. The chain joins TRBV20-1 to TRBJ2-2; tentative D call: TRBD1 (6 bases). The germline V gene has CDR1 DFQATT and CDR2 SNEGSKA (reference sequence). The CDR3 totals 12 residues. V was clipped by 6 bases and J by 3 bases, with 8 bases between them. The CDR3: CSAAGDTGELFF. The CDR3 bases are TGCAGTGCCGCAGGGGACACCGGGGAGCTGTTTTTT.

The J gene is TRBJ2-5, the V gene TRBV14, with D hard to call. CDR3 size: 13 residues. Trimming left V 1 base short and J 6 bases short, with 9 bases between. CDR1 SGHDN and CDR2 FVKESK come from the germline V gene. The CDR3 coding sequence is TGTGCCAGCAGCCAAGGTCCCGGCCAGACCCAGTACTTC. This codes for CASSQGPGQTQYF.

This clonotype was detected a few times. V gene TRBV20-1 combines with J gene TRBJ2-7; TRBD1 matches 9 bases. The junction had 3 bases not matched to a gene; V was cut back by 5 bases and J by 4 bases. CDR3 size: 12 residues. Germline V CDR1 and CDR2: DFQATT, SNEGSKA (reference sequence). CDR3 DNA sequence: TGCAGTGCTGGGACAGGGAGTTACGAGCAGTACTTC. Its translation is CSAGTGSYEQYF.

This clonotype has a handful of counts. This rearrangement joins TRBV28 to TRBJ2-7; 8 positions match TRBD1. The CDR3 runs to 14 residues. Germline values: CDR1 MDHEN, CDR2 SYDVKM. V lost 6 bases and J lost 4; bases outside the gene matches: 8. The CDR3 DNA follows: TGTGCCAGCAGAAAGGGGGGACAGGAGTACGAGCAGTACTTC. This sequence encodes CASRKGGQEYEQYF.

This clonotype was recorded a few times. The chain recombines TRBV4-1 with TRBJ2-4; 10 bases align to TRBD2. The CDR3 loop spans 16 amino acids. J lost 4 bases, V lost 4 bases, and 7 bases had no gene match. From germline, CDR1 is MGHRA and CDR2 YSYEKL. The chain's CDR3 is CASSPSGSGGKNIQYF. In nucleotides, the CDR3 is TGCGCCAGCAGCCCCTCGGGTAGCGGGGGGAAAAACATTCAGTACTTC.

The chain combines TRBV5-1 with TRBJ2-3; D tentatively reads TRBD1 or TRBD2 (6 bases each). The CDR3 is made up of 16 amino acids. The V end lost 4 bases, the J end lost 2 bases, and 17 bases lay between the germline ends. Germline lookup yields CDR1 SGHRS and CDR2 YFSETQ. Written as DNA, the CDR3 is TGCGCCAGCAGCCGAAAGGGGGGCGACTCCACAGATACGCAGTATTTT. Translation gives CASSRKGGDSTDTQYF.

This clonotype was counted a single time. In DNA, the CDR3 is TGTGCCAGCAGCTCGGCTAGCGGACGCTACGAGCAGTACTTC. Amino acid sequence: CASSSASGRYEQYF. The gene calls are TRBV11-2 and TRBJ2-7, with TRBD2 matching over 7 bases. This CDR3 contains 14 residues. V lost 4 bases, J lost 3 bases, and 6 bases stayed unmatched. Germline V gives CDR1 SGHAT, CDR2 FQNNGV.

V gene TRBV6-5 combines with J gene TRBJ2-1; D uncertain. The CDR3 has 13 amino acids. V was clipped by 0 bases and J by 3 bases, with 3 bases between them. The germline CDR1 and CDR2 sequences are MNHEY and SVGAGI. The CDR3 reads CASSYSDYNEQFF. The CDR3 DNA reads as TGTGCCAGCAGTTACTCGGACTACAATGAGCAGTTCTTC.

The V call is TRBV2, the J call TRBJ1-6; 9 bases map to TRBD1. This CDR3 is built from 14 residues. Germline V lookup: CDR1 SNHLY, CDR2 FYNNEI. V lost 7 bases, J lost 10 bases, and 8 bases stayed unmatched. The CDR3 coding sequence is TGTGCCAGCACCTCGGACAGGGGCGGGTCACCCCTCCACTTT. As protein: CASTSDRGGSPLHF.

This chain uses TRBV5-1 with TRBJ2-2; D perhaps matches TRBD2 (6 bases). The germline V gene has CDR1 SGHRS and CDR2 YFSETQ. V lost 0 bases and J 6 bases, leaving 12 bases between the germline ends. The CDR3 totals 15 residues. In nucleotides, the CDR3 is TGCGCCAGCAGCTTGGGGGAGGTCGTGGCCGGGGAGCTGTTTTTT. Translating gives CASSLGEVVAGELFF.

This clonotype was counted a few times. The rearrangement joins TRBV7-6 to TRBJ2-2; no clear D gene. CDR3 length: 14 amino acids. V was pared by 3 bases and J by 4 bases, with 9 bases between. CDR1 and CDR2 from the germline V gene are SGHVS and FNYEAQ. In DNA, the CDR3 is TGTGCCAGCAGCTTGATTAAGGGCACCGGGGAGCTGTTTTTT. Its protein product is CASSLIKGTGELFF.

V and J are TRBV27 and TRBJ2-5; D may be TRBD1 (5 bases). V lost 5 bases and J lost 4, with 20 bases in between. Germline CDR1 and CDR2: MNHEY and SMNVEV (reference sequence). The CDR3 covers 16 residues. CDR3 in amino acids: CASSLADTEGRETQYF. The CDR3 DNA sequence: TGTGCCAGCAGTCTCGCGGACACTGAAGGACGAGAGACCCAGTACTTC.